Listed here are 21 T cell receptor beta chains from one sample, sequenced in a study of T cells after yellow fever vaccination. Each CDR3 protein is one row after TCRdb ran MiXCR on the 5' RACE reads. Among some 340,000 distinct CDR3 sequences listed, around a tenth were seen once. Specimen: CD4+ T cells sorted from PBMCs, collected 45 days after the yellow fever booster vaccination. These receptors were collected from a young man who received the YFV17D yellow fever vaccine.

The table lists this clonotype with many counts. The chain recombines TRBV24-1 with TRBJ1-1; the D gene is possibly TRBD1 (6 bases). The CDR3 is 11 amino acids. CDR1 is KGHDR and CDR2 is SFDVKD in the germline V gene. Trimming cost V 6 bases and J 5 bases, with 6 bases left between them. The CDR3, as DNA: TGTGCCACCAGTCAGGGGACTGAAGCTTTCTTT. The encoded protein is CATSQGTEAFF.

The rearrangement uses TRBV24-1 and TRBJ1-2; tentatively, D is TRBD1 (5 bases). V lost 0 bases and J 2 bases, leaving 6 bases between the germline ends. Germline V CDR1 and CDR2: KGHDR, SFDVKD. The CDR3 totals 14 residues. CDR3 loop: CATSDLGTNYGYTF. Here the CDR3 DNA reads TGTGCCACCAGTGATTTGGGGACGAACTATGGCTACACCTTC.

Many counts were recorded for this clonotype. For the CDR3, the DNA is TGTGCCAGCAGTTCGGGAAACAGGGGATCAACCAATGAGCAGTTCTTC. Protein product: CASSSGNRGSTNEQFF. The rearrangement joins TRBV6-6 to TRBJ2-1, with 7 bases matching TRBD1. The CDR3 covers 16 residues. V was clipped by 4 bases and J by 6 bases; unmatched bases: 12. CDR1 and CDR2 from the germline V gene are MNHNY and SVGAGI (reference sequence).

The chain links TRBV3-1 to TRBJ1-5; weak D call: TRBD1 (5 bases). V was clipped by 1 base and J by 8 bases, with 15 bases between them. Per the germline V gene, CDR1 is LGHDT and CDR2 is YNNKEL (reference sequence). The CDR3 runs 15 residues. This CDR3 is CASSQVYREGEPQHF. CDR3 DNA sequence: TGTGCCAGCAGCCAAGTCTACCGGGAAGGGGAGCCCCAGCATTTT.

As for this clonotype: The DNA is left out, because the CDR3 cannot be placed on it with certainty; the CDR3 is given as TCRdb lists it. The V call is TRBV7-2, the J call TRBJ2-3; the table's D call, TRBD2, was not checked against the DNA. In germline, CDR1 is SGHTA, CDR2 FQGNSA. The CDR3 contains 16 residues when both ends are counted. The chain's CDR3 is CASSLVAGGNTDTEYF.

This clonotype has ten or more counts. The V and J genes are TRBV12-3 or TRBV12-4 and TRBJ2-2; perhaps TRBD1 as D (6 bases). CDR3 size: 13 residues. Between the trimmed V and J ends, which lost 5 bases and 6 bases, there was a span of 10 bases. In DNA, the CDR3 is TGTGCCAGCAGTAAACAGGGTTCCGGGGAGCTGTTTTTT. Protein: CASSKQGSGELFF.

V is TRBV23-1 and J is TRBJ2-2; D is unresolved. TRBV23-1 qualifies as an ORF whose function is uncertain. This CDR3 has 15 residues. V was shortened by 8 bases and J by 0 bases, with 13 bases between the two germline ends. CDR3 amino acids: CASDRVDANTGELFF. CDR3 bases: TGCGCCAGCGACCGTGTGGACGCGAACACCGGGGAGCTGTTTTTT.

This clonotype was found a few times. J is TRBJ2-2 and V is TRBV3-1; 9 bases are shared with TRBD1. The CDR3 has 12 amino acids. The germline V gene has CDR1 LGHDT and CDR2 YNNKEL (reference sequence). V trimming: 6 bases; J trimming: 9 bases; junction bases outside the gene matches: 2. CDR3 amino acids: CASRQGARELFF. The CDR3 region has the DNA TGTGCCAGCAGACAGGGGGCCCGGGAGCTGTTTTTT. Looking up the rest from reference TRBV3-1 and TRBJ2-2 gives the full variable domain: DTAVSQTPKYLVTQMGNDKSIKCEQNLGHDTMYWYKQDSKKFLKIMFSYNNKELIINETVPNRFSPKSPDKAHLNLHINSLELGDSAVYFCASRQGARELFFGEGSRLTVL.

This clonotype was counted ten times or more. The rearrangement joins TRBV6-1 to TRBJ2-1; 9 bases agree with TRBD1. Germline V gene sequence: CDR1 MNHNS, CDR2 SASEGT. V lost 5 bases, J lost 7 bases, and 6 bases stayed unmatched. This CDR3 has 14 amino acids. The chain's CDR3 is CASSSDRGRNEQFF. The CDR3 DNA reads as TGTGCCAGCAGTTCGGACAGGGGCCGAAATGAGCAGTTCTTC.

This chain uses TRBV11-1 with TRBJ2-7, with D possibly being TRBD1 or TRBD2 (5 bases each). Per the germline V gene, CDR1 is SGHAT and CDR2 is FQDESV (reference sequence). With 3 bases removed from V and 1 base from J, the gap between germline ends came to 10 bases. This CDR3 comprises 14 residues. CDR3 DNA sequence: TGTGCCAGCAGCTTGGGGGACCTATCCTACGAGCAGTACGTC. As protein: CASSLGDLSYEQYV.

A few counts support this clonotype. This rearrangement joins TRBV20-1 to TRBJ1-2; perhaps TRBD1 as D (5 bases). CDR1 DFQATT and CDR2 SNEGSKA come from the germline V gene (reference sequence). The V and J ends lost 4 bases and 5 bases respectively, with 20 bases between them. The CDR3 covers 15 residues. DNA for the CDR3: TGCAGTGCTACGAGGGTAGGGGCCGGGCGGTATGGCTACACCTTC. This codes for CSATRVGAGRYGYTF.

This clonotype was counted many times. The genes are TRBV20-1 and TRBJ2-1, with TRBD1 as a possible D gene (6 bases). CDR3 length equals 14 residues. V lost 3 bases and J lost 5, with 14 bases in between. Per the germline V gene, CDR1 is DFQATT and CDR2 is SNEGSKA (reference sequence). This CDR3 reads CSASSRNRDNEQFF. CDR3 coding DNA: TGCAGTGCTAGCAGTCGAAACAGGGACAATGAGCAGTTCTTC.

This clonotype was observed a few times. The chain recombines TRBV6-1 with TRBJ2-3; D may correspond to TRBD1 or TRBD2 (5 bases each). V lost 6 bases and J 4 bases, leaving 14 bases between the germline ends. Germline V gene sequence: CDR1 MNHNS, CDR2 SASEGT. The CDR3 is 14 residues long. This chain's CDR3 is CASRRDPVPDTQYF. The CDR3 DNA is TGTGCCAGCAGACGGGACCCCGTGCCAGATACGCAGTATTTT.

This chain uses TRBV20-1 with TRBJ2-3, with 7 bases matching TRBD2. Germline CDR1 is DFQATT and CDR2 is SNEGSKA (reference sequence). Trimming removed 7 bases from V and 6 bases from J; junction bases left unmatched: 7. This CDR3 has 12 residues. This chain's CDR3 is CSVQAGEDTQYF. In DNA form, the CDR3 reads TGCAGTGTTCAGGCGGGGGAGGATACGCAGTATTTT.

This chain connects TRBV12-3 or TRBV12-4 to TRBJ2-1; TRBD2 matches at 8 bases. The CDR3 consists of 15 residues. With 6 bases clipped from V and 4 bases from J, the junction kept 8 bases outside the gene matches. The CDR3 spells CASRGLAGGYNEQFF. CDR3 nucleotides: TGTGCCAGCAGGGGGCTGGCGGGGGGATACAATGAGCAGTTCTTC.

J is TRBJ2-3 and V is TRBV5-1, with 9 bases lining up with TRBD1. The germline V gene has CDR1 SGHRS and CDR2 YFSETQ. CDR3 length: 14 amino acids. The junction had 6 bases not matched to a gene; V was cut back by 5 bases and J by 5 bases. CDR3 DNA: TGCGCCAGCAGTGAACAGGGGGCGGGAGATACGCAGTATTTT. Its protein is CASSEQGAGDTQYF.

The chain uses TRBV4-2 and TRBJ1-1; D not resolved. Germline V gene data show CDR1 as LGHNA and CDR2 as YNFKEQ. This CDR3 spans 14 amino acids. The V end was cut by 0 bases, the J end by 4 bases, with 9 bases between. CDR3 nucleotides: TGTGCCAGCAGCCAAGATTGGGGAGGCACTGAAGCTTTCTTT. This encodes CASSQDWGGTEAFF.

V usage is TRBV20-1 and J usage is TRBJ1-5; D gene ambiguous. CDR1 and CDR2 (germline): DFQATT, SNEGSKA (reference sequence). The CDR3 covers 12 residues. Trimming cost V 3 bases and J 8 bases, with 11 bases left between them. CDR3 in DNA: TGCAGTGCTAGTGGAGGGCCAAAGCCCCAGCATTTT. As protein: CSASGGPKPQHF.

The chain employs TRBV12-3 or TRBV12-4 and TRBJ1-2, with D perhaps TRBD1 (5 bases). Trimming took 8 bases from V and 5 from J, leaving 18 bases between them. This CDR3 region has 14 residues. Written as DNA, the CDR3 is TGTGCCAGCCGCGCTGCGGCGACAGCGTATGGCTACACCTTC. It yields the protein CASRAAATAYGYTF.

This rearrangement joins TRBV6-5 to TRBJ1-5; TRBD1 aligns across 12 bases. V was clipped by 6 bases and J by 4 bases; unmatched bases: 10. Germline values: CDR1 MNHEY, CDR2 SVGAGI. The CDR3 sequence is 17 residues long. Here the CDR3 reads CASSPGTGGFGNQPQHF. In nucleotides, the CDR3 is TGTGCCAGCAGCCCCGGGACAGGGGGCTTTGGAAATCAGCCCCAGCATTTT.

This clonotype has more than one count but fewer than ten. V usage is TRBV9 and J usage is TRBJ2-3, with 7 nucleotides matching TRBD2. The V gene's germline CDR1 is SGDLS and CDR2 YYNGEE. The CDR3 totals 15 residues. V shed 3 bases and J 2 bases; nucleotides not matched to a gene: 6. This CDR3 is CASSDGGSYTDTQYF. The DNA of the CDR3 is TGTGCCAGCAGCGATGGCGGGAGTTACACAGATACGCAGTATTTT.